The T cell receptor beta chain under discussion was sequenced for a study of blood T cell repertoires in COVID-19 (dated by TCRdb to the early 2020s). Regarding the research as a whole: Collaborator samples came from the United States, Italy and Spain and covered acute and convalescent phases of COVID-19. The repertoires were released in a freely available public database intended as a resource for research on the immune response to SARS-CoV-2. The material from the prospective study consisted of cDNA or gDNA derived from T cells, B-cell-depleted T cells, or PBMCs. Samples were obtained from the ongoing ImmuneRACE study (first 160 participants) and from over 1,000 subjects provided by 6 global collaborators. Subjects who had been exposed to COVID-19, were actively infected with it, or had recovered from it provided the deeply sampled blood TCRbeta repertoires that made up the dataset. The sample metadata nearly always contained a de-identified subject ID, COVID-19 status, age in years and sex. Where available, HLA class I and class II types were obtained from metadata supplied by the sample provider rather than from assay-based typing. Points the paper makes about the study in general: How much clinical and demographic metadata was included differed by source and by participant, and the metadata was provided uncurated.

The immunoSEQ Assay, a bias-controlled multiplex PCR, was used to amplify TCRbeta CDR3 regions from genomic DNA. The paper's processing steps were these. The number of nucleated cells in each sample was estimated by amplification of reference gene primers within the assay. Sequence reads were collapsed and filtered to measure the absolute abundance of every unique TCRbeta CDR3 rearrangement. For each sample, productive Simpson clonality was calculated as the square root of Simpson's diversity index over productive rearrangements. TCRdb's version of the immuneACCESS table is confined to in-frame rearrangements and falls short of the full clone set. An unresolved V gene accounts for under half of the shortfall where checked; the remainder is of unknown origin. V and J calls and clone size are as listed in that table; D and trimming were resolved from the DNA. For this sample the table gives 70,000 to 95,000 clones, of which around 96% were detected only once. The ten largest clonotypes hold almost 4.5% of the sample.

Concerning this clone itself: The antigen this receptor binds is unknown. Base qualities are missing; no much larger clone stands one base away.

Whole blood was collected in K2EDTA tubes by collaborating institutions according to the institutions' own protocols. For TCRbeta analysis, collaborators shipped samples in one of three forms: frozen whole blood, isolated PBMCs, or DNA extracted from either of those sample types. Looking up the germline V gene yields CDR1 SGHAT and CDR2 FQNNGV. V and J lose 1 base and 3 bases, and a span of 16 bases separates them. There are 16 amino acids in the CDR3, from cysteine to phenylalanine inclusive. The retained sequence is limited to the CDR3, 48 bases, with the frame set at the first base. The chain uses TRBV11-2 and TRBJ2-7; the D segment could be TRBD2, given 5 matching bases. The clonotype comes from a human donor with active COVID-19. The donor label of this sample is uncertain. The sample was peripheral blood. The CDR3 corresponds to CASSLGAWELIYEQYF. Here is the DNA: TGTGCCAGCAGCTTAGGGGCCTGGGAGCTCATCTACGAGCAGTACTTC.